The T cell receptor beta chain described here comes from a study of CD8 T cells in Susac syndrome. When the RNA was reverse transcribed, random hexamers were used with an input of 0.5 to 1 ug. MiXCR, applied by TCRdb to the immunoSEQ multiplex PCR reads, yields one record per CDR3 protein. Of 120,000 or so distinct CDR3 sequences in the sample, over 85% are singletons; the top ten hold 0.21%. The V gene lost 4 bases and the J gene lost 1 base, with 7 bases spanning the gap. The CDR3 spans 12 residues. CDR1 SQVTM and CDR2 ANQGSEA come from the germline V gene. The chain joins TRBV29-1 to TRBJ1-1, with no clear D. The TCR sequence derives from a human donor with Susac syndrome. Sequenced: CD8+ T cells from PBMCs. This chain's CDR3 is CSVGRRNTEAFF. CDR3 coding DNA: TGCAGCGTTGGACGGAGGAACACTGAAGCTTTCTTT.